This is a list of T cell receptor beta chains from one sample in a study of early stage breast cancer tumors. Measured with immunoSEQ multiplex PCR; TCRdb has only the in-frame clones, and not every one. The sample shows tens of thousands of clones, roughly 80% of them seen only once. The source material was blood. The receptors stem from a person aged 25-39 years with breast cancer. CDR3s include the opening cysteine and the closing phenylalanine or tryptophan. A D gene is named only where the DNA matches it firmly. The listing skips clone size in some rows; elsewhere it reads once, few, many or a size class.

v_gene: TRBV19; d_gene: .; j_gene: TRBJ1-4; abundance: once; CDR3aa: CASTNGGEKLFF; CDR3nt: TGTGCCAGTACCAACGGTGGTGAAAAACTGTTTTTT
v_gene: TRBV30; d_gene: .; j_gene: TRBJ2-7; abundance: .; CDR3aa: CAWSRGLGGSYEQYF; CDR3nt: TGTGCCTGGAGCCGGGGGTTGGGGGGCTCCTACGAGCAGTACTTC
v_gene: TRBV30; d_gene: TRBD2; j_gene: TRBJ2-7; abundance: .; CDR3aa: CAWMGGGTSSYEQYF; CDR3nt: TGTGCCTGGATGGGGGGAGGGACTAGCTCCTACGAGCAGTACTTC
v_gene: TRBV12-5; d_gene: TRBD1; j_gene: TRBJ2-1; abundance: once; CDR3aa: CASASPGTGGISYNEQFF; CDR3nt: TGTGCTAGTGCTAGCCCGGGGACAGGTGGGATCTCCTACAATGAGCAGTTCTTC
v_gene: TRBV5-4; d_gene: TRBD1; j_gene: TRBJ2-3; abundance: .; CDR3aa: CASSLAGRGMTDTQYF; CDR3nt: TGTGCCAGCAGCTTGGCTGGCAGGGGGATGACAGATACGCAGTATTTT
v_gene: TRBV7-9; d_gene: TRBD2; j_gene: TRBJ2-7; abundance: .; CDR3aa: CASSSPPSGTYEQYF; CDR3nt: TGTGCCAGCAGCTCCCCCCCTAGCGGTACCTACGAGCAGTACTTC
v_gene: TRBV7-9; d_gene: TRBD1; j_gene: TRBJ2-3; abundance: .; CDR3aa: CASSSGQTLTDTQYF; CDR3nt: TGTGCCAGCAGCTCGGGACAGACTCTCACAGATACGCAGTATTTT
v_gene: TRBV2; d_gene: .; j_gene: TRBJ2-3; abundance: .; CDR3aa: CASSEDRMGTDTQYF; CDR3nt: TGTGCCAGCAGTGAAGACCGGATGGGGACAGATACGCAGTATTTT
v_gene: TRBV10-2; d_gene: .; j_gene: TRBJ1-1; abundance: .; CDR3aa: CASRTAQWDTEAFF; CDR3nt: TGCGCCAGCCGGACAGCCCAGTGGGACACTGAAGCTTTCTTT
v_gene: TRBV6-5; d_gene: .; j_gene: TRBJ2-2; abundance: .; CDR3aa: CASSYGAVADTGELFF; CDR3nt: TGTGCCAGCAGTTATGGAGCGGTAGCGGACACCGGGGAGCTGTTTTTT
v_gene: TRBV10-1; d_gene: TRBD1; j_gene: TRBJ2-1; abundance: .; CDR3aa: CASSDSVTGGYRNNEQFF; CDR3nt: TGCGCCAGCAGTGATAGCGTGACAGGGGGCTATAGGAACAATGAGCAGTTCTTC
v_gene: TRBV19; d_gene: .; j_gene: TRBJ1-2; abundance: few; CDR3aa: CASYRTGVGYGYTF; CDR3nt: TGTGCCAGTTATCGAACGGGGGTCGGCTATGGCTACACCTTC
v_gene: TRBV19; d_gene: TRBD1; j_gene: TRBJ1-5; abundance: .; CDR3aa: CASSPTNRGLSPYSNQPQHF; CDR3nt: TGTGCCAGTAGTCCAACCAACAGGGGGCTATCCCCATATAGCAATCAGCCCCAGCATTTT
v_gene: TRBV30; d_gene: .; j_gene: TRBJ2-3; abundance: .; CDR3aa: CAWSVGAGSADTQYF; CDR3nt: TGTGCCTGGAGTGTCGGAGCAGGGAGCGCAGATACGCAGTATTTT
v_gene: TRBV15; d_gene: .; j_gene: TRBJ1-1; abundance: .; CDR3aa: CATSRYRDNTEAFF; CDR3nt: TGTGCCACCAGCAGATACCGGGACAACACTGAAGCTTTCTTT
v_gene: TRBV7-3; d_gene: .; j_gene: TRBJ2-7; abundance: .; CDR3aa: CASSIGSNPYEQYF; CDR3nt: TGTGCCAGCAGCATTGGCAGCAACCCCTACGAGCAGTACTTC
v_gene: TRBV5-6; d_gene: .; j_gene: TRBJ1-4; abundance: .; CDR3aa: CASSLDLENEKLFF; CDR3nt: TGTGCCAGCAGCTTGGACCTAGAGAATGAAAAACTGTTTTTT
v_gene: TRBV18; d_gene: .; j_gene: TRBJ1-1; abundance: .; CDR3aa: CASSPGTEAFF; CDR3nt: TGTGCCAGCTCACCAGGGACTGAAGCTTTCTTT
v_gene: TRBV7-3; d_gene: TRBD2; j_gene: TRBJ2-3; abundance: once; CDR3aa: CASSRRALTSGREPTVTQYF; CDR3nt: TGTGCCAGCAGTCGAAGGGCCCTGACTAGCGGGAGGGAACCCACAGTTACGCAGTATTTT
v_gene: TRBV12-5; d_gene: TRBD1; j_gene: TRBJ2-6; abundance: few; CDR3aa: CASGLVDRVLGGANVLTF; CDR3nt: TGTGCTAGTGGTTTGGTTGACAGGGTATTAGGTGGGGCCAACGTCCTGACTTTC
v_gene: TRBV7-9; d_gene: .; j_gene: TRBJ2-2; abundance: .; CDR3aa: CASILVGTGELFF; CDR3nt: .
v_gene: TRBV11-2; d_gene: .; j_gene: TRBJ2-7; abundance: .; CDR3aa: CASSLDAQSSYEQYF; CDR3nt: TGTGCCAGCAGCTTAGATGCACAGTCCTCTTACGAGCAGTACTTC
v_gene: TRBV6-5; d_gene: .; j_gene: TRBJ1-4; abundance: .; CDR3aa: CASSLAYMRGSEKLFF; CDR3nt: TGTGCCAGCAGTTTGGCCTACATGCGGGGGAGTGAAAAACTGTTTTTT
v_gene: TRBV7-9; d_gene: .; j_gene: TRBJ1-1; abundance: .; CDR3aa: CASSRKGGPNTEAFF; CDR3nt: TGTGCCAGCAGCCGGAAGGGGGGTCCGAACACTGAAGCTTTCTTT
v_gene: TRBV11-3; d_gene: .; j_gene: TRBJ2-7; abundance: once; CDR3aa: CASSPIGGREQYF; CDR3nt: TGTGCCAGCAGTCCTATTGGGGGGCGTGAGCAGTACTTC
v_gene: TRBV29-1; d_gene: TRBD2; j_gene: TRBJ2-2; abundance: .; CDR3aa: CSAARSGSGTGELFF; CDR3nt: TGCAGCGCTGCCCGAAGCGGGAGCGGGACCGGGGAGCTGTTTTTT
v_gene: TRBV10-3; d_gene: .; j_gene: TRBJ1-3; abundance: few; CDR3aa: CGSSSGNTIYF; CDR3nt: TGTGGCTCTTCTTCTGGAAACACCATATATTTT
v_gene: TRBV7-9; d_gene: .; j_gene: TRBJ2-7; abundance: .; CDR3aa: CASSFQGGSYEQYF; CDR3nt: TGTGCCAGCAGCTTTCAGGGCGGCTCCTACGAGCAGTACTTC
v_gene: TRBV19; d_gene: .; j_gene: TRBJ2-3; abundance: .; CDR3aa: CASSIKMTRFTDTQYF; CDR3nt: TGTGCCAGTAGTATAAAGATGACTAGATTCACAGATACGCAGTATTTT
v_gene: TRBV5-1; d_gene: TRBD1; j_gene: TRBJ1-2; abundance: .; CDR3aa: CASTTGDHGYTF; CDR3nt: TGCGCCAGCACGACAGGGGATCATGGCTACACCTTC
v_gene: TRBV6-4; d_gene: TRBD2; j_gene: TRBJ2-1; abundance: .; CDR3aa: CASSDEAGVVDEQFF; CDR3nt: TGTGCCAGCAGTGACGAGGCGGGAGTGGTGGATGAGCAGTTCTTC
v_gene: TRBV9; d_gene: TRBD2; j_gene: TRBJ2-1; abundance: once; CDR3aa: CASSSSQLGGSYNEQFF; CDR3nt: TGTGCCAGCAGCTCTTCGCAACTGGGCGGGAGTTACAATGAGCAGTTCTTC
v_gene: TRBV7-2; d_gene: .; j_gene: TRBJ1-1; abundance: few; CDR3aa: CASSLAWGNTEAFF; CDR3nt: TGTGCCAGCAGCTTAGCGTGGGGGAACACTGAAGCTTTCTTT
v_gene: TRBV10-3; d_gene: .; j_gene: TRBJ2-3; abundance: few; CDR3aa: CAISETMDTQYF; CDR3nt: TGTGCCATCAGTGAGACCATGGATACGCAGTATTTT
v_gene: TRBV5-4; d_gene: TRBD1; j_gene: TRBJ1-1; abundance: .; CDR3aa: CASSWDRGARLEAFF; CDR3nt: TGTGCCAGCAGCTGGGACAGGGGGGCGCGTCTTGAAGCTTTCTTT
v_gene: TRBV5-4; d_gene: .; j_gene: TRBJ1-6; abundance: .; CDR3aa: CASSLEGARNSPLHF; CDR3nt: TGTGCCAGCAGCTTAGAAGGGGCTCGGAATTCACCCCTCCACTTT
v_gene: TRBV11-2; d_gene: .; j_gene: TRBJ2-3; abundance: .; CDR3aa: CASSGTSTDTQYF; CDR3nt: TGTGCCAGCAGCGGCACTAGCACAGATACGCAGTATTTT
v_gene: TRBV18; d_gene: TRBD1; j_gene: TRBJ1-1; abundance: .; CDR3aa: CASSLAGGNSNTEAFF; CDR3nt: TGTGCCAGCTCCCTGGCAGGGGGGAACTCTAACACTGAAGCTTTCTTT
v_gene: TRBV7-9; d_gene: TRBD2; j_gene: TRBJ2-5; abundance: .; CDR3aa: CASSLSPLRLAGETQYF; CDR3nt: TGTGCCAGCAGCTTATCCCCCCTGAGACTAGCGGGGGAGACCCAGTACTTC
v_gene: TRBV25-1; d_gene: .; j_gene: TRBJ1-4; abundance: .; CDR3aa: CASRRDGLNEKLFF; CDR3nt: TGTGCCAGCCGACGGGACGGGCTTAATGAAAAACTGTTTTTT
v_gene: TRBV9; d_gene: TRBD1; j_gene: TRBJ1-4; abundance: few; CDR3aa: CASSPRDRGPNEKLFF; CDR3nt: TGTGCCAGCAGCCCCCGGGACAGGGGCCCGAATGAAAAACTGTTTTTT
v_gene: TRBV30; d_gene: .; j_gene: TRBJ2-7; abundance: .; CDR3aa: CAWSVSGTYEQYF; CDR3nt: TGTGCCTGGAGTGTATCCGGAACCTACGAGCAGTACTTC
v_gene: TRBV7-2; d_gene: .; j_gene: TRBJ2-7; abundance: .; CDR3aa: CASSLWDGTYEQYF; CDR3nt: TGTGCCAGCAGCTTATGGGACGGGACCTACGAGCAGTACTTC
v_gene: TRBV30; d_gene: .; j_gene: TRBJ1-3; abundance: once; CDR3aa: CAWHRDRLNTIYF; CDR3nt: TGTGCCTGGCACCGGGACCGACTAAACACCATATATTTT
v_gene: TRBV7-6; d_gene: .; j_gene: TRBJ2-3; abundance: .; CDR3aa: CASSLRDGGLRTDTQYF; CDR3nt: TGTGCCAGCAGCTTAAGGGACGGGGGCTTAAGGACAGATACGCAGTATTTT
v_gene: TRBV7-8; d_gene: .; j_gene: TRBJ1-1; abundance: .; CDR3aa: CASSSARGAFF; CDR3nt: TGTGCCAGCAGCTCTGCCAGGGGAGCTTTCTTT
v_gene: TRBV10-1; d_gene: .; j_gene: TRBJ2-7; abundance: .; CDR3aa: CASSENGETYEQYF; CDR3nt: TGCGCCAGCAGTGAGAACGGGGAAACCTACGAGCAGTACTTC
v_gene: TRBV27; d_gene: .; j_gene: TRBJ1-2; abundance: .; CDR3aa: CASSQGSHGYTF; CDR3nt: TGTGCCAGCAGCCAGGGGAGTCATGGCTACACCTTC
v_gene: TRBV5-1; d_gene: TRBD1; j_gene: TRBJ2-7; abundance: few; CDR3aa: CASSEGQLSYEQYF; CDR3nt: TGCGCCAGCAGCGAGGGACAGCTTTCCTACGAGCAGTACTTC
v_gene: TRBV7-9; d_gene: .; j_gene: TRBJ2-3; abundance: .; CDR3aa: CASSLGASDTQYF; CDR3nt: TGTGCCAGCAGCTTAGGGGCCTCAGATACGCAGTATTTT
v_gene: TRBV7-3; d_gene: TRBD1; j_gene: TRBJ1-2; abundance: .; CDR3aa: CASSLNGGTATNYGYTF; CDR3nt: TGTGCCAGCAGCTTAAATGGCGGGACAGCGACTAACTATGGCTACACCTTC
v_gene: TRBV5-4; d_gene: .; j_gene: TRBJ1-1; abundance: few; CDR3aa: CASNTADTEAFF; CDR3nt: TGTGCCAGCAACACCGCCGACACTGAAGCTTTCTTT
v_gene: TRBV6-6; d_gene: TRBD1; j_gene: TRBJ1-3; abundance: .; CDR3aa: CASETGAGNTIYF; CDR3nt: TGTGCCAGCGAGACAGGGGCTGGAAACACCATATATTTT
v_gene: TRBV5-6; d_gene: .; j_gene: TRBJ2-7; abundance: .; CDR3aa: CASSLVLPSSYEQYF; CDR3nt: TGTGCCAGCAGCTTGGTACTCCCGAGCTCCTACGAGCAGTACTTC
v_gene: TRBV5-1; d_gene: .; j_gene: TRBJ1-5; abundance: .; CDR3aa: CASRGGRGDSNQPQHF; CDR3nt: TGCGCCAGCAGGGGGGGCAGGGGTGATAGCAATCAGCCCCAGCATTTT
v_gene: TRBV5-1; d_gene: TRBD2; j_gene: TRBJ2-6; abundance: .; CDR3aa: CASRPSLAGGTGANVLTF; CDR3nt: TGCGCCAGCAGGCCGTCACTAGCGGGAGGGACTGGGGCCAACGTCCTGACTTTC
v_gene: TRBV2; d_gene: TRBD1; j_gene: TRBJ2-1; abundance: .; CDR3aa: CASSEVRTGHNEQFF; CDR3nt: TGTGCCAGCAGTGAAGTGCGGACAGGGCACAATGAGCAGTTCTTC
v_gene: TRBV2; d_gene: TRBD1; j_gene: TRBJ1-6; abundance: .; CDR3aa: CAHQRGQGRPLHF; CDR3nt: TGTGCTCACCAAAGGGGACAGGGGCGACCCCTCCACTTT
v_gene: TRBV7-2; d_gene: .; j_gene: TRBJ2-7; abundance: .; CDR3aa: CASSLGGQGGIHEQYF; CDR3nt: TGTGCCAGCAGCTTGGGTGGGCAGGGTGGAATACACGAGCAGTACTTC
v_gene: TRBV30; d_gene: TRBD1; j_gene: TRBJ2-3; abundance: .; CDR3aa: CAWNPRRGQGGGTDTQYF; CDR3nt: TGTGCCTGGAACCCTCGCAGGGGACAGGGAGGGGGCACAGATACGCAGTATTTT